This TCR beta chain came from a study of T cells after yellow fever vaccination. Study-wide results and limits: Secondary responses were weaker yet peaked faster, day 5 versus 15. After the booster, 95% to 98% of CD4 and about nine tenths of CD8 primary-response clones were re-detected. Abundant clonotypes from the bulk population could contaminate FACS-sorted repertoires.

Germline loops: CDR1 MNHEY, CDR2 SVGAGI. The V and J ends lost 0 bases and 4 bases respectively, with 13 bases between them. The CDR3 is 15 residues long. Of note for this clonotype: Its antigen is not identified.

One entry per CDR3 protein, called by TCRdb with MiXCR from the 5' RACE reads. The sample lists hundreds of thousands of distinct CDR3 sequences, over 8% seen once, with over 15% in the top ten. V usage is TRBV6-5 and J usage is TRBJ2-7; D not resolved. This specimen consisted of PBMCs, obtained on the day of the first yellow fever vaccination. The source is a man in his late teens or twenties who received the YFV17D yellow fever vaccine. The chain's CDR3 is CASSYSRPRAYEQYF. DNA of the CDR3: TGTGCCAGCAGTTACTCGAGGCCCCGGGCATACGAGCAGTACTTC.